These 20 T cell receptor beta chains originate from one sample sequenced in a study of identical twins. TCRdb fed the 5' RACE reads into MiXCR, producing one record per CDR3 protein. The sample has 450,000 to 650,000 distinct CDR3 sequences, 7.5% to 10% seen once. These data also featured in a second study, about yellow fever vaccine responses in identical twins.

Sequenced sample: PBMCs. The origin of the receptors is a young woman in good health.

The V and J genes are TRBV4-2 and TRBJ2-2; possible D gene TRBD2, 5 bases. There are 14 residues in the CDR3. V lost 0 bases and J lost 6, with 8 bases in between. Germline CDR1 and CDR2: LGHNA and YNFKEQ. The CDR3 nucleotides read TGTGCCAGCAGCCAAGATGGCGGGTCCGGGGAGCTGTTTTTT. Amino acids: CASSQDGGSGELFF.

This chain joins TRBV6-2 or TRBV6-3 and TRBJ2-7; a possible D gene is TRBD2 (7 bases). CDR1 is MNHEY and CDR2 is SVGEGT in the germline V gene. V lost 6 bases to trimming and J lost 1 base, with 16 bases between them. The CDR3 is 15 amino acids. CDR3 bases: TGTGCCAGCAGACCCGGAGGGGGGGATTCCTACGAGCAGTACTTC. It encodes CASRPGGGDSYEQYF.

J is TRBJ2-3 and V is TRBV28; TRBD2 might be the D (5 bases). The ends were cut back, 6 bases at V and 3 bases at J, with 22 bases in the middle. CDR3 length equals 17 residues. The germline V gene has CDR1 MDHEN and CDR2 SYDVKM. The CDR3 coding sequence is TGTGCCAGCAGCGCCCGACCCGGGAAAACGCGGACAGATACGCAGTATTTT. Its translation: CASSARPGKTRTDTQYF.

This clonotype was recorded at least ten times. This chain joins TRBV11-2 and TRBJ2-3, with D unclear. The V gene lost 5 bases and the J gene lost 5 bases, with 8 bases spanning the gap. The germline V gene encodes CDR1 SGHAT and CDR2 FQNNGV. The CDR3 has 12 amino acids. CDR3 protein: CASSQRGDTQYF. The CDR3 nucleotides are TGTGCCAGCAGCCAAAGAGGAGATACGCAGTATTTT.

The chain couples TRBV5-1 to TRBJ2-1, with D perhaps assigned TRBD1 or TRBD2 (5 bases each). The length of the CDR3 is 15 residues. Per germline, CDR1 SGHRS and CDR2 YFSETQ. Trimming cost V 0 bases and J 7 bases, with 14 bases left between them. The DNA for the CDR3 is TGCGCCAGCAGCTTGGAAGCCCGGGGCCTTAATGAGCAGTTCTTC. It encodes CASSLEARGLNEQFF.

V is TRBV6-1 and J is TRBJ2-7; possible D gene TRBD1, 5 bases. Trimming took 6 bases from V and 3 from J, leaving 15 bases between them. The V gene's germline CDR1 is MNHNS and CDR2 SASEGT. The CDR3 runs to 14 residues. The DNA for the CDR3 is TGTGCCAGCAGGCGAAAAACCGACAGCTACGAGCAGTACTTC. It is translated as CASRRKTDSYEQYF.

This clonotype has just a few counts. The chain is built from TRBV20-1 and TRBJ1-1; a weak D match, TRBD1 (5 bases). The CDR3 spans 13 residues. CDR1 is DFQATT, CDR2 SNEGSKA, per germline (reference sequence). Trimming pared 2 bases from V and 3 bases from J, leaving 10 bases between. This chain's CDR3 is CSARQGVDTEAFF. CDR3 coding DNA: TGCAGTGCTAGACAAGGGGTGGACACTGAAGCTTTCTTT.

The table lists this clonotype with a few counts. The chain carries TRBV20-1 and TRBJ2-1; TRBD1 matches 7 bases. The length of the CDR3 is 14 residues. The ends lost 4 bases at V and 1 base at J; junction bases unmatched: 4. Germline-derived CDR1 and CDR2 are DFQATT and SNEGSKA (reference sequence). CDR3 nucleotide sequence: TGCAGTGCTATGGGGGACAGTTCCTACAATGAGCAGTTCTTC. Translation gives CSAMGDSSYNEQFF.

This clonotype appeared many times. The chain is built from TRBV12-3 or TRBV12-4 and TRBJ1-5; D is possibly TRBD1 (6 bases). The CDR3 sequence is 14 residues long. Trimming left V 3 bases short and J 5 bases short, with 11 bases between. CDR3 sequence (DNA): TGTGCCAGCAGTTTTCAGGGGTTTCATCAGCCCCAGCATTTT. Its translation: CASSFQGFHQPQHF.

The chain links TRBV3-1 to TRBJ2-3; D is undetermined. CDR1 and CDR2 (germline): LGHDT, YNNKEL (reference sequence). Trimming left V 4 bases short and J 0 bases short, with 20 bases between. There are 18 residues in the CDR3. CDR3 nucleotide sequence: TGTGCCAGCAGCCCCCCAAAAACCGGAGCTTCTAGCACAGATACGCAGTATTTT. It is translated as CASSPPKTGASSTDTQYF.

In this sample, this clonotype turned up many times. The rearrangement uses TRBV5-1 and TRBJ2-1, with 14 nucleotides matching TRBD2. The CDR3 consists of 15 residues. Trimming took 3 bases from V and 9 from J; bases not matched to a gene: 5. CDR1 and CDR2 from the germline V gene are SGHRS and YFSETQ. CDR3 in DNA: TGCGCCAGCAGCTGGGGACTAGCGGGAGTACTTGAGCAGTTCTTC. The encoded protein is CASSWGLAGVLEQFF.

This clonotype was recorded a few times. The rearrangement joins TRBV28 to TRBJ2-3; the D gene is possibly TRBD1 (5 bases). V lost 5 bases and J 2 bases, leaving 17 bases between the germline ends. The germline V gene has CDR1 MDHEN and CDR2 SYDVKM. CDR3 size: 16 residues. The CDR3 coding sequence is TGTGCCAGCAGTCCGGTGGGGCAGGGCCCCACAGATACGCAGTATTTT. Translation gives CASSPVGQGPTDTQYF.

This clonotype was counted at least ten times. The chain carries TRBV12-3 or TRBV12-4 and TRBJ2-1, with D uncertain. Trimming stripped 3 bases from V and 8 bases from J, with 17 bases between. The CDR3 is made up of 15 amino acids. Written as DNA, the CDR3 is TGTGCCAGCAGTTTTCTTGACTCCCCTAGGGATGAGCAGTTCTTC. This codes for CASSFLDSPRDEQFF.

This clonotype was seen more than once but under ten times. The chain has TRBV5-4 and TRBJ2-6, with TRBD2 as a possible D gene (6 bases). Germline V gene sequence: CDR1 SGHNT, CDR2 YYREEE (reference sequence). CDR3 length: 16 amino acids. V lost 0 bases to trimming and J lost 0 bases, with 7 bases between them. CDR3 nucleotide sequence: TGTGCCAGCAGCTTGGGGGACTTCTCTGGGGCCAACGTCCTGACTTTC. This gives the protein CASSLGDFSGANVLTF.

The chain joins TRBV5-5 to TRBJ2-1; D perhaps matches TRBD2 (6 bases). Germline lookup yields CDR1 SGHKS and CDR2 YYEKEE (reference sequence). V was cut by 2 bases and J by 8 bases, with 17 bases left in between. The CDR3 sequence is 15 residues long. This CDR3 reads CASSFLPGWRDEQFF. CDR3 DNA: TGTGCCAGCAGCTTCCTTCCAGGGTGGAGGGATGAGCAGTTCTTC.

The sample holds a few counts of this clonotype. This chain links TRBV21-1 with TRBJ1-3. TRBV21-1 is given as a pseudogene. The CDR3 consists of 13 residues. The CDR3 here is CASNLTAGNTIYF. The CDR3 coding sequence is TGTGCCAGCAATCTAACAGCCGGAAACACCATATATTTT.

The chain links TRBV18 to TRBJ2-1; possible D gene TRBD2, 5 bases. This CDR3 region has 13 residues. Trimming pared 4 bases from V and 2 bases from J, leaving 6 bases between. Looked up from germline, CDR1 is KGHSH and CDR2 is LQKENI. The CDR3 loop reads CASSQRAYNEQFF. Written as DNA, the CDR3 is TGTGCCAGCTCACAGAGGGCCTACAATGAGCAGTTCTTC.

V is TRBV20-1 and J is TRBJ2-7; 8 bases are a match to TRBD1. The ends lost 5 bases at V and 7 bases at J; junction bases unmatched: 7. CDR1 and CDR2 (germline): DFQATT, SNEGSKA (reference sequence). The length of the CDR3 is 12 residues. The CDR3 coding sequence is TGCAGTGCTTCCCAGGGGGCAAGGGAGCAGTACTTC. It codes for CSASQGAREQYF.

This chain joins TRBV20-1 and TRBJ2-7, with D possibly called TRBD1 or TRBD2 (5 bases each). V dropped 4 bases and J dropped 3 bases, with 10 bases sitting between them. Germline V gene lookup returns CDR1 DFQATT and CDR2 SNEGSKA (reference sequence). This CDR3 is 12 amino acids long. In nucleotides, the CDR3 is TGCAGTGCTACCCTGGGGGTCTACGAGCAGTACTTC. It yields the protein CSATLGVYEQYF.

V is TRBV11-2 and J is TRBJ1-5; 10 nucleotides agree with TRBD1. In germline, CDR1 is SGHAT, CDR2 FQNNGV. The CDR3 contains 19 residues. Germline trimming cut 5 bases from V and 2 bases from J; bases unmatched to any gene: 15. The CDR3 DNA reads TGTGCCAGCAGCCATGGGACAGGGGATGTTGATATTGGCAATCAGCCCCAGCATTTT. Protein sequence: CASSHGTGDVDIGNQPQHF.